The source of this T cell receptor beta chain is a study of cytomegalovirus exposure and HLA in healthy donors (dated by TCRdb to the late 2010s). Context from the whole study: An earlier analysis of more than 550 of the donors reported about 300 Gb of sequence data and 117 million unique TCR beta sequences obtained from about 180 million T cells. An early release that covered some 640 HLA-typed donors contained around 300 gigabases of sequencing data and 70 million to 100 million unique TCR sequences. The genetic ancestry cluster associated with self-reported Caucasian donors included 81% of the roughly 360 genotyped donors. The study aimed to test whether signatures of past pathogen exposure could be identified by cataloging public T cell receptors. Using immunosequencing, the study profiled T cell repertoires from approximately 700 subjects and related those repertoires to cytomegalovirus serostatus. Besides the first cohort of around 670 subjects, a separate validation cohort made up of roughly 120 different subjects was used. The study combined high-throughput TCR immunosequencing, statistical association of individual TCRs with disease status, and machine learning to predict cytomegalovirus infection status. A later analysis re-analyzed previously published TCR beta repertoires from 550 to 700 donors and added high-resolution HLA genotyping to study TCR occurrence patterns. Rather than using new phenotypic data, the later analysis identified candidate immune exposures from TCR beta sequences and from how often those sequences occurred across donors. An earlier analysis of around 580 of the donors used high-throughput TCR beta sequencing to judge whether each TCR beta V gene segment behaved as functional or pseudogenic. Alongside the repertoire data, information on donor age, sex, ethnicity and CMV serostatus was compiled. In a later genetic analysis, genome-wide SNP genotypes for about 60% of the 666 donors were used, and that subset was treated as a discovery cohort. Every repertoire in the discovery cohort had been generated on one and the same sequencing platform. Class I and class II HLA loci were covered by the typing at four-digit resolution. The number of typed donors differed by locus: about 629-630 for A, B, C, DRB1 and DQB1; approximately 520 for DQA1; about 600 for DPA1; and around 490 for DPB1. Five DR-DQ haplotypes were handled as single units for association and clustering, since linkage in the cohort was strong. Among 300 to 500 genotyped donors of the cohort, an average of roughly 230,000 unique TCR beta nucleotide sequences was sequenced per donor, of which roughly 17% were non-productive.

Results and caveats for the whole study, not just this receptor: Compared with equally common non-associated chains, HLA-associated TCR beta chains in a later analysis were more clonally expanded and had lower generation probabilities. The sequencing pipeline was judged likely to have produced a cluster of highly shared sequence variants as a technical artifact. Because HLA typing was unavailable for some donors at each locus, only the typed subset was used in association tests. While some public TCRs were present in many individuals, most TCR sequences turned up only very rarely across donors. Some IMGT-functional V segments, including TRBV6-2 and TRBV6-3, could not be distinguished by the 87-base-pair reads and were therefore excluded. Most CMV-associated TCR beta chains appeared to be HLA-restricted in a later analysis, and the HLA associations seemed to be driven largely by CMV exposure. Roughly uniform sequencing depth across donors was assumed in presence/absence analyses, although this assumption may not hold. In an earlier analysis of 450 to 750 of the donors, most TCR beta V segments appeared in productive rearrangements about 87% or about 30% of the time, broadly matching IMGT annotations. In both the original and validation cohorts, the classifier was reported to diagnose cytomegalovirus status with high specificity and sensitivity. In a later analysis, several top co-occurrence clusters were reported to appear linked to parvovirus B19, influenza, CMV and Epstein-Barr virus. An association between a missense DCLRE1C variant and V-gene and J-gene trimming of TCR beta chains was found in a later genetic analysis and replicated in an independent cohort. A few of the identified cytomegalovirus-associated TCR beta chains were confirmed in vitro to be specific for cytomegalovirus antigens. A total of fewer than 200 TCR beta chains were listed by the study as associated with cytomegalovirus. According to the authors, the approach could potentially be generalized to other disease states and immunological phenotypes. According to a later analysis, TCR association rates differed among HLA loci, with DRB1 alleles showing the most associated TCRs and HLA-C alleles showing the fewest. A later analysis associated around 16,000 TCR beta sequences with specific HLA alleles at a false discovery rate of 0.05. This cohort had only TCR beta chains sequenced, and the lack of alpha or paired-chain data limited which features could be detected. A further reported finding was that TCR beta sequences accurately predicted the HLA-A and HLA-B alleles for most subjects in the first cohort. CMV serostatus was the only immune exposure information available for the cohort. The earlier analysis of almost 600 of the donors excluded some 15 rarely observed V segments, including chromosome 9 orphons, because counts were too low. When HLA alleles, especially DR and DQ, strongly co-occurred, TCR associations were difficult to assign to individual alleles. Compared with the approximately 700-donor mean, donors in an Asian-associated ancestry cluster had fewer N-insertions in productive TCRs, according to a later genetic analysis. Correlated functional status among segregating V segments might reflect linkage disequilibrium, but an unknown experimental factor could not be ruled out.

As concerns this clone: It has no known antigen specificity.

The library was obtained by the immunoSEQ multiplex PCR assay. For the multiplex PCR, a mixture combining 60 forward primers for TCR Vbeta segments and 13 reverse primers for TCR Jbeta segments was used. The CDR3 region of rearranged TCR beta genes was amplified from genomic DNA by a multiplex PCR assay. The Illumina HiSeq System was used to sequence the amplified TCR beta libraries as 87-base-pair reads. On the authors' methods: A later analysis counted approximately 76 million unique TCR beta chains across the 690 or so repertoires, and around 9.9 million of these chains were shared by at least two donors. A nearest-neighbor algorithm error-corrected the raw reads and collapsed the reads into unique sequences, merging closely related sequences to remove PCR and sequencing errors. Alignment of CDR3 sequences to IMGT reference sequences was used to assign V, D and J gene segments. Each retained sequence needed at least a six-nucleotide match to both a V gene segment and a J gene segment. A rearrangement counted as productive if the CDR3 had no stop codons and remained in frame with V and J, and every other rearrangement counted as non-productive. CDR3 was defined according to IMGT convention as the region running from the second conserved V-encoded cysteine to the conserved J-encoded phenylalanine. Sequences without an unambiguous match to a single V gene segment were excluded from the earlier analysis of 450 to 650 of the donors. In an earlier analysis of 587 of the donors, a V segment was called functional when productive rearrangements were above 56.7%, and segregating when the standard deviation between donors exceeded 5%. A statistical classification framework was developed to diagnose cytomegalovirus status using the catalog of TCR beta chain sequences. In a later analysis, TCR nucleotide sequences were compared against IMGT/GENE-DB human TR gene sequences so that V and J genes could be assigned. Using the TCRdist pipeline, a later analysis assigned CDR3 sequences along with most-parsimonious VDJ recombination scenarios. A later analysis defined each TCR beta chain by its CDR3 amino acid sequence plus V-gene family, and excluded reads lacking a unique V-gene family. To address suspected cross-contamination and a sequencing artifact, a later analysis removed around 600 highly shared, low-generation-probability nucleotide sequences. A later analysis calculated a clonal expansion index for each public chain from normalized within-repertoire ranks of inferred template counts. Generation probabilities in a later analysis came from a VDJ recombination model fitted to out-of-frame rearrangements, and those results were checked against IGoR. Hypergeometric tests were used in a later analysis to score TCR-TCR, TCR-HLA and TCR-CMV co-occurrence, with a repertoire-size bias correction applied to the TCR pairs. To estimate false discovery rates, a later analysis permuted the HLA or CMV assignments 20 times. In a later analysis, co-occurring TCRs were grouped with DBSCAN, and TCRdist sequence similarity was added when clustering was performed within HLA-allele-positive subsets. Repertoires with fewer than 30,000 or more than 120,000 public chains, plus five repertoires with anomalous nucleotide sharing, were excluded from co-occurrence clustering. TCRdb provides this immuneACCESS table in a form limited to in-frame rearrangements. Some clones are lacking; in checked studies, under half of them reflect an unresolved V gene, and why the rest are absent is not known. V and J calls and clone size are given by that table; D and trimming were obtained from the DNA. The sample table records about 48,000 clones. The top ten clones comprise roughly 6.1% of the sample.

CDR1 LNHDA and CDR2 SQIVND are derived from the germline V gene (reference sequence). V sheds 5 bases and J sheds 4 bases, leaving 12 bases between their ends. CDR3 length: 15 amino acids, cysteine to phenylalanine. Only the CDR3 DNA stays, 45 bases, in frame from base 1. The cohort comprised some 730 healthy bone marrow donors. At the time of sampling, all cohort members were nominally healthy, though unrecorded immune exposures were likely present. The donor was CMV seropositive and belonged to the group of more than 250 seropositive cohort members. A peripheral blood sample was collected from each donor, and TCR beta sequencing was performed on peripheral blood mononuclear cells. Genomic DNA was extracted from the blood cell samples with the Qiagen DNeasy Blood Extraction Kit.

Recombination linked TRBV19 to TRBJ1-6; possibly the D gene is TRBD1, per 5 matching bases. The clonotype comes from a male donor in good health and CMV-seropositive. Sequenced sample: PBMCs. The DNA reads TGTGCCAGTAGTGAAAGGGGTTTTTATAATTCACCCCTCCACTTT. Its coded protein is CASSERGFYNSPLHF.